These 9 T cell receptor beta chains came from one sample sequenced in a study of blood T cell repertoires in COVID-19. Data came from immunoSEQ multiplex PCR; TCRdb stores just in-frame clones and leaves some out. This sample yields 490,000 or so clones, of which 88% are seen a single time; 1.8% belongs to the top ten. Source material: PBMCs or T cells enriched from blood (not recorded which). All receptors derive from a woman in her thirties or forties who had recovered from COVID-19.

The chain has TRBV19 and TRBJ2-7, with D possibly TRBD1 on 6 matching bases. The CDR3 is made up of 14 amino acids. CDR1 is LNHDA, CDR2 SQIVND, per germline (reference sequence). Between the trimmed V and J ends, which lost 6 bases and 3 bases, there was a span of 15 bases. The CDR3 nucleotides read TGTGCCAGTAGGGCACAGGGTGGGGTCTACGAGCAGTACTTC. Encoded protein: CASRAQGGVYEQYF.

This clone showed up just a few times. The rearrangement joins TRBV7-9 to TRBJ1-4, with TRBD1 matching 9 bases. The germline gives CDR1 SEHNR, CDR2 FQNEAQ (reference sequence). Trimming cost V 6 bases and J 7 bases; bases outside gene matches: 6. CDR3 size: 14 residues. CDR3: CASSDDRGAEKLFF. The CDR3 region has the DNA TGTGCCAGCAGTGATGACAGGGGGGCTGAAAAACTGTTTTTT.

The rearrangement uses TRBV7-2 and TRBJ2-1; 11 bases match TRBD2. This CDR3 comprises 16 residues. CDR1 is SGHTA, CDR2 FQGNSA, per germline. V shed 3 bases and J 6 bases; nucleotides not matched to a gene: 7. In nucleotides, the CDR3 is TGTGCCAGCAGCTTTATTAGCGGGAGGGCCCTCAATGAGCAGTTCTTC. It encodes CASSFISGRALNEQFF.

V and J are TRBV27 and TRBJ1-1; no definite D call. The CDR3 has 12 amino acids. Deletions cut 10 bases from V and 4 bases from J, with 13 bases between. Germline lookup yields CDR1 MNHEY and CDR2 SMNVEV (reference sequence). Here the CDR3 reads CATTGRSTEAFF. The DNA for the CDR3 is TGTGCCACCACCGGTCGGAGCACTGAAGCTTTCTTT.

The genes are TRBV21-1 and TRBJ2-7; the table's D gene call, TRBD1, was not cross checked with the DNA. TRBV21-1 is shown as a pseudogene. This CDR3 contains 15 residues. CDR3: CASSKEFGQGYEQYF. DNA for the CDR3: TGTGCCAGCAGCAAAGAATTTGGACAGGGCTACGAGCAGTACTTC.

The chain employs TRBV6-2 or TRBV6-3 and TRBJ1-5; D remains ambiguous. The V gene's germline CDR1 is MNHEY and CDR2 SVGEGT. With 6 bases removed from V and 9 bases from J, the gap between germline ends came to 33 bases. The CDR3 has 19 amino acids. The CDR3 sequence: CASSNFIPVSGRDEGPQHF. Written as DNA, the CDR3 is TGTGCCAGCAGCAACTTCATCCCGGTCTCTGGGCGGGATGAAGGGCCCCAGCATTTT.

A single count supports this clone. This sequence joins TRBV9 and TRBJ2-5, with 8 bases fitting TRBD2. CDR3 length: 16 amino acids. Trimming cost V 0 bases and J 2 bases; bases outside gene matches: 6. Germline V gene data show CDR1 as SGDLS and CDR2 as YYNGEE. This CDR3 is CASSVEPGRGQETQYF. CDR3 coding DNA: TGTGCCAGCAGCGTAGAACCCGGGAGGGGACAAGAGACCCAGTACTTC.

For the CDR3, the DNA is TGCGCCAGCAGCCAAGATCGGCAGGGGCCAGGGAACACCATATATTTT. Its protein is CASSQDRQGPGNTIYF. V is TRBV4-3 and J is TRBJ1-3, with a tentative D call TRBD1 (6 bases). The CDR3 covers 16 residues. V was pared by 0 bases and J by 7 bases, with 16 bases between. Germline CDR1 LGHNA, CDR2 YSLEER.

This sequence joins TRBV3-1 (or the pseudogene TRBV3-2) and TRBJ2-6, with unresolved D. With 1 base removed from V and 0 bases from J, the gap between germline ends came to 13 bases. The CDR3 is 18 amino acids. The germline CDR1 and CDR2 sequences are LGHDT and YNNKEL (reference sequence). CDR3 loop: CASSQAWQESSGANVLTF. CDR3 bases: TGTGCCAGCAGCCAAGCTTGGCAGGAAAGCTCTGGGGCCAACGTCCTGACTTTC.